These 6 T cell receptor beta chains were sequenced from one sample in a study of blood T cell repertoires in COVID-19. TCRdb keeps only in-frame clones here, not all; method: immunoSEQ multiplex PCR. The sample yields around 260,000 clones, approximately 89% seen once. Input material: peripheral blood. Receptors originate from a woman in her twenties or thirties with COVID-19, enrolled during active disease.

The chain employs TRBV3-1 (or the pseudogene TRBV3-2) and TRBJ2-4; 7 nucleotides line up with TRBD2. The CDR3 has 19 amino acids. Germline assignment: CDR1 LGHDT and CDR2 YNNKEL (reference sequence). V dropped 0 bases and J dropped 0; count of bases not matched to a gene: 11. The CDR3 bases are TGTGCCAGCAGCCAAGATCTTGGGGGGGGGAAACTAGCCAAAAACATTCAGTACTTC. Residues: CASSQDLGGGKLAKNIQYF.

The chain combines TRBV5-4 with TRBJ2-4; 7 bases line up with TRBD2. CDR3 length: 15 amino acids. Per germline, CDR1 SGHNT and CDR2 YYREEE (reference sequence). The V gene end was trimmed by 3 bases and the J gene end by 8 bases; junction bases not matched to a gene: 11. CDR3: CASSWGPAGTDIQYF. CDR3 sequence (DNA): TGTGCCAGCAGCTGGGGCCCAGCGGGAACAGACATTCAGTACTTC.

This clone appeared once. J is TRBJ1-2 and V is TRBV7-2; 10 nucleotides align to TRBD1. The CDR3 runs 16 residues. Losses at the gene ends were 3 bases for V and 0 bases for J; bases not matched to a gene: 4. CDR1 SGHTA and CDR2 FQGNSA come from the germline V gene. Here the CDR3 DNA reads TGTGCCAGCAGCTTGGGCGGACAGGGGGCTAACTATGGCTACACCTTC. Its translation is CASSLGGQGANYGYTF.

V and J are TRBV24-1 and TRBJ2-7; 10 bases line up with TRBD2. This CDR3 has 16 amino acids. Germline CDR1 is KGHDR and CDR2 is SFDVKD. J was trimmed by 0 bases and V by 3 bases; bases with no gene match: 4. CDR3 DNA sequence: TGTGCCACCAGTGATGGACTAGCGGTGAGCTCCTACGAGCAGTACTTC. Translated, it gives CATSDGLAVSSYEQYF.

This chain connects TRBV2 to TRBJ2-5; 14 positions match TRBD2. The germline gives CDR1 SNHLY, CDR2 FYNNEI. V lost 5 bases to trimming and J lost 4 bases; unmatched junction nucleotides: 9. This CDR3 region has 17 residues. The chain's CDR3 is CASSPGLAGEGGETQYF. The CDR3 DNA is TGTGCCAGCAGTCCGGGACTAGCGGGAGAGGGGGGAGAGACCCAGTACTTC. The full variable domain, with the rest looked up from reference TRBV2 and TRBJ2-5, is EPEVTQTPSHQVTQMGQEVILRCVPISNHLYFYWYRQILGQKVEFLVSFYNNEISEKSEIFDDQFSVERPDGSNFTLKIRSTKLEDSAMYFCASSPGLAGEGGETQYFGPGTRLLVL.

The V gene is TRBV6-1, the J gene TRBJ2-1, with unresolved D. Germline values: CDR1 MNHNS, CDR2 SASEGT. The ends were cut back, 1 base at V and 8 bases at J, with 6 bases in the middle. This CDR3 is 12 amino acids long. This chain's CDR3 is CASSEGFYEQFF. In nucleotides, the CDR3 is TGTGCCAGCAGTGAAGGTTTCTATGAGCAGTTCTTC.